These T cell receptor beta chains were read from a single sample in a study of cytomegalovirus exposure and HLA in healthy donors. Assay used: immunoSEQ multiplex PCR; TCRdb lists only in-frame clones, some missing. This sample yields around 86,000 clones, of which approximately 93% are seen a single time; approximately 1.1% belongs to the top ten. Sequenced sample: PBMCs. The receptors were sampled from a woman in her twenties or thirties in good health and CMV-seropositive. Each CDR3 is given with its conserved first and last residue. A D gene is named only where the DNA matches it firmly. Expanded clones are given a class, and other clones once, few, many or no size at all.

.	TRBV18	TRBJ2-5	.	CASSQIPSVAGGRKTQYF	TGTGCCAGCTCACAGATCCCCTCCGTGGCAGGGGGGAGAAAGACCCAGTACTTC
TRBD2	TRBV7-8	TRBJ2-1	.	CASSSRRLAGPGFGFF	TGTGCCAGCAGCTCACGACGACTAGCGGGCCCCGGTTTCGGGTTCTTC
.	TRBV6-5	TRBJ1-5	.	CASSPTGFGQPQHF	TGTGCCAGCAGTCCCACAGGGTTCGGTCAGCCCCAGCATTTT
TRBD2	TRBV9	TRBJ2-1	.	CASSEGLAGGGEQFF	TGTGCCAGCAGCGAGGGACTAGCGGGAGGGGGTGAGCAGTTCTTC
.	TRBV28	TRBJ1-4	.	CASSLLPQGMSTNEKLFF	TGTGCCAGCAGTTTGCTCCCGCAGGGGATGTCAACTAATGAAAAACTGTTTTTT
TRBD2	TRBV7-9	TRBJ2-3	.	CASSLTSADTQYF	TGTGCCAGCAGCCTCACTAGCGCAGATACGCAGTATTTT
TRBD1	TRBV28	TRBJ1-2	.	CASSLSRWDRGRNYGYTF	TGTGCCAGCAGTTTATCTAGGTGGGACAGGGGGCGGAACTATGGCTACACCTTC
.	TRBV27	TRBJ2-5	.	CASSLGGTQYF	TGTGCCAGCAGTTTGGGGGGGACCCAGTACTTC
TRBD2	TRBV29-1	TRBJ2-7	.	CSARAGRAYEQYF	TGCAGCGCTAGAGCAGGGAGGGCCTACGAGCAGTACTTC
.	TRBV6-6	TRBJ1-1	.	CASSYSNRLNTEAFF	TGTGCCAGCAGTTACTCGAACCGGTTGAACACTGAAGCTTTCTTT
TRBD1	TRBV5-1	TRBJ2-7	.	CASSQGQALGEQYF	TGCGCCAGCAGCCAGGGACAGGCCTTGGGGGAGCAGTACTTC
.	TRBV9	TRBJ2-3	once	CASSVGSGSSTDTQYF	TGTGCCAGCAGCGTAGGAAGCGGGTCTAGCACAGATACGCAGTATTTT
TRBD1	TRBV7-9	TRBJ1-5	.	CASSLTGTGNKYQPQHF	TGTGCCAGCAGCTTAACCGGGACAGGGAACAAGTATCAGCCCCAGCATTTT
TRBD2	TRBV10-1	TRBJ2-3	.	CASSEKGGGSRDTQYF	TGCGCCAGCAGTGAGAAAGGTGGCGGGAGTCGGGATACGCAGTATTTT
TRBD1	TRBV27	TRBJ1-1	.	CASRSGQGASWAFF	TGTGCCAGCAGATCGGGACAGGGGGCCTCTTGGGCTTTCTTT
TRBD1	TRBV9	TRBJ2-7	.	CASSFGQGSYEQYF	TGTGCCAGCAGCTTCGGACAGGGTTCCTACGAGCAGTACTTC
.	TRBV4-3	TRBJ1-2	.	CASSQDLAGRFGYTF	TGCGCCAGCAGCCAAGATCTAGCGGGAAGGTTCGGCTACACCTTC
.	TRBV28	TRBJ1-5	.	CASSSPGDVQPQHF	TGTGCCAGCAGTTCCCCAGGGGATGTTCAGCCCCAGCATTTT
.	TRBV5-1	TRBJ2-1	.	CASSLRQGNEQFF	TGCGCCAGCAGCTTGAGGCAGGGAAATGAGCAGTTCTTC
TRBD1	TRBV7-2	TRBJ1-1	.	CASSLPADRSDTEAFF	TGTGCCAGCAGCTTACCCGCGGACAGGTCGGACACTGAAGCTTTCTTT
.	TRBV10-2	TRBJ1-4	.	CASSELGGDPTKLFF	TGCGCCAGCAGTGAGCTCGGGGGGGACCCAACAAAACTGTTTTTT
TRBD1	TRBV5-1	TRBJ1-3	.	CASSGGTASGNTIYF	TGCGCCAGCAGCGGAGGGACAGCCTCTGGAAACACCATATATTTT